This T cell receptor (beta chain) stems from a study of T cells after yellow fever vaccination. Turning to the study itself: Preparing low-cell-number fractions relied on SMART-Seq v4 Ultra Low Input. Whole-study results and caveats: Within FACS-sorted repertoires, abundant clonotypes contaminating from the bulk population could be present. Post-booster samples contained most primary-vaccination clones (approximately 96% CD4, 88% CD8).

The table lists this clonotype with a few counts. Its antigen is still unknown. TCR cDNA was made by 5'RACE template switching, adding a universal primer site and UMIs. MiXCR was run by TCRdb on the 5' RACE reads, yielding one entry per CDR3 protein. The sample holds hundreds of thousands of distinct CDR3 sequences, just over 20% seen once. The CDR3 is made up of 12 amino acids. Germline CDR1 and CDR2: DFQATT and SNEGSKA (reference sequence). The V and J ends lost 0 bases and 5 bases respectively, with 5 bases between them. The chain links TRBV20-1 to TRBJ1-5; no firm D call. This sample comprised PBMCs, obtained about 20 days after the first yellow fever vaccination. This sequence was found in a man younger than 35 who received the YFV17D yellow fever vaccine. In DNA form, the CDR3 reads TGCAGTGCTAGAGAGAAGGATCAGCCCCAGCATTTT. Translation: CSAREKDQPQHF.